The 27 T cell receptor beta chains listed next were all sequenced from one sample in a study of blood T cells in healthy people across ages. The use of a sample-barcoded 5' primer and a J-beta primer mix characterized a second PCR of 7 to 11 cycles. TCRdb reanalysed the 5' RACE reads using MiXCR and keeps one entry per CDR3 protein. Of 1 million or so distinct CDR3 sequences in the sample, approximately 25% are singletons; the top ten hold less than 0.75%. The sample was also reused in another study, on T cells of mothers and their children.

Material for sequencing was blood. The receptors stem from a girl aged 2 to 9 in good health.

The chain links TRBV15 to TRBJ2-7, with D possibly being TRBD1 (5 bases). CDR1 LNHNV and CDR2 YYDKDF come from the germline V gene (reference sequence). The germline V and J ends were trimmed by 5 bases and 5 bases, with 19 bases remaining between them. The CDR3 has 15 residues. CDR3 DNA sequence: TGTGCCACCAGCCCACGGACACATACTTTCCACGAGCAGTACTTC. It encodes CATSPRTHTFHEQYF.

V gene TRBV28 combines with J gene TRBJ2-5, with TRBD2 matching over 9 bases. The J call may be faulty, since TRBJ2-1 better matches the DNA end. Germline loops: CDR1 MDHEN, CDR2 SYDVKM. The CDR3 has 15 residues. The CDR3 loop reads CASSSGGRGDNEQFF. The CDR3 DNA is TGTGCCAGCAGTAGCGGGGGGAGGGGAGATAATGAGCAGTTCTTC.

The V call is TRBV6-5, the J call TRBJ2-7; 11 bases fit TRBD2. V shed 0 bases and J 4 bases; nucleotides not matched to a gene: 8. CDR3 length: 17 amino acids. Per the germline V gene, CDR1 is MNHEY and CDR2 is SVGAGI. In nucleotides, the CDR3 is TGTGCCAGCAGTTACTCGGAAGAAGGGACTAGCGGTTACGAGCAGTACTTC. Translating it yields CASSYSEEGTSGYEQYF.

V and J are TRBV27 and TRBJ2-1, with 8 bases aligning to TRBD1. The J call may be in error: the DNA end matches TRBJ2-7 better. This CDR3 comprises 13 residues. Germline CDR1 reads MNHEY; CDR2 reads SMNVEV (reference sequence). In nucleotides, the CDR3 is TGTGCCACCAGGGCAGGGGGCCTTTACGAGCAGTACTTC. This translates into CATRAGGLYEQYF.

V is TRBV10-3 and J is TRBJ2-1; TRBD2 aligns across 7 bases. The J call may be incorrect, as the DNA end agrees better with TRBJ2-5. Germline loops: CDR1 ENHRY, CDR2 SYGVKD. CDR3 length: 16 residues. The CDR3 nucleotides read TGTGCCATCAGTGACGGGTGGGAGGGCCAACAAGAGACCCAGTACTTC. It codes for CAISDGWEGQQETQYF.

In this sample, this clonotype turned up a few times. This chain connects TRBV7-9 to TRBJ2-7; 7 nucleotides match TRBD1. Trimming took 2 bases from V and 6 from J; bases not matched to a gene: 4. CDR3 length: 13 amino acids. CDR1 and CDR2 from the germline V gene are SEHNR and FQNEAQ (reference sequence). CDR3 residues: CASSLRDSGEQYF. The CDR3 region has the DNA TGTGCCAGCAGCTTAAGGGACAGCGGCGAGCAGTACTTC. Variable domain in full (rest from reference TRBV7-9 and TRBJ2-7): DTGVSQNPRHKITKRGQNVTFRCDPISEHNRLYWYRQTLGQGPEFLTYFQNEAQLEKSRLLSDRFSAERPKGSFSTLEIQRTEQGDSAMYLCASSLRDSGEQYFGPGTRLTVT.

This clonotype has a handful of counts. The J gene is TRBJ1-2, the V gene TRBV4-3; D unresolved. The V gene's germline CDR1 is LGHNA and CDR2 YSLEER. The CDR3 is 14 amino acids. V gave up 6 bases and J gave up 3 bases, with 14 bases separating them. CDR3: CASSPDAGDYGYTF. The CDR3 coding sequence is TGCGCCAGCAGTCCGGACGCCGGGGACTATGGCTACACCTTC.

This clonotype turned up a few times. The genes are TRBV7-9 and TRBJ1-2; D gene ambiguous. Trimming took 3 bases from V and 2 from J, leaving 10 bases between them. Germline V gene lookup returns CDR1 SEHNR and CDR2 FQNEAQ (reference sequence). This CDR3 region has 14 residues. In nucleotides, the CDR3 is TGTGCCAGCAGCTTGGGGTGGGGAAACTATGGCTACACCTTC. Its translation: CASSLGWGNYGYTF.

This clonotype has at least ten counts. The V and J genes are TRBV9 and TRBJ2-1; TRBD2 is a possible D gene (5 bases). Germline assignment: CDR1 SGDLS and CDR2 YYNGEE. V gave up 0 bases and J gave up 0 bases, with 7 bases separating them. This CDR3 spans 15 amino acids. CDR3 sequence reads: CASSVAGTSYNEQFF. For the CDR3, the DNA is TGTGCCAGCAGCGTAGCGGGAACCTCCTACAATGAGCAGTTCTTC.

This clonotype has more than one count but fewer than ten. The chain has TRBV10-3 and TRBJ2-5, with D possibly being TRBD1 or TRBD2 (5 bases each). There are 14 residues in the CDR3. From germline, CDR1 is ENHRY and CDR2 SYGVKD. V lost 3 bases and J 5 bases, leaving 13 bases between the germline ends. The CDR3 sequence is CAISDPGWRETQYF. CDR3 nucleotides: TGTGCCATCAGTGACCCAGGGTGGAGGGAGACCCAGTACTTC.

This clonotype showed up just a few times. This sequence joins TRBV24-1 and TRBJ1-4; 9 bases are a match to TRBD1. This CDR3 is 16 amino acids long. The ends lost 2 bases at V and 4 bases at J; junction bases unmatched: 4. Germline V gene data show CDR1 as KGHDR and CDR2 as SFDVKD. The CDR3 loop is CATSDSRTGVNEKLFF. For the CDR3, the DNA is TGTGCCACCAGTGATTCTAGGACAGGGGTTAATGAAAAACTGTTTTTT.

The CDR3 protein is CASSLTERRSPTDTQYF. The CDR3 nucleotides are TGTGCCAGCAGCTTAACCGAGCGGAGAAGCCCCACAGATACGCAGTATTTT. The J gene is TRBJ2-3, the V gene TRBV11-2; perhaps TRBD2 as D (5 bases). Deletions cut 2 bases from V and 2 bases from J, with 17 bases between. The CDR3 consists of 17 residues. From germline, CDR1 is SGHAT and CDR2 FQNNGV.

The chain's CDR3 is CASSTSTGLETQYF. CDR3 DNA: TGTGCCAGTAGCACCTCTACAGGGTTGGAGACCCAGTACTTC. The rearrangement joins TRBV19 to TRBJ2-5, with D possibly being TRBD1 (6 bases). V shed 6 bases and J shed 5 bases, with 16 bases lying between them. The CDR3 loop spans 14 amino acids. CDR1 and CDR2 (germline): LNHDA, SQIVND (reference sequence).

J is TRBJ1-1 and V is TRBV4-1; D is ambiguous. Trimming removed 0 bases from V and 4 bases from J, with 12 bases in between. The CDR3 is 15 residues long. The germline V gene encodes CDR1 MGHRA and CDR2 YSYEKL. CDR3 sequence (DNA): TGCGCCAGCAGCCAAGAATTCCGGGTTAGCACTGAAGCTTTCTTT. Protein: CASSQEFRVSTEAFF.

Turning to this clonotype: One end of the junction varies from germline; a read error may be responsible. The V gene is TRBV4-1, the J gene TRBJ2-5; D uncertain. CDR3 length equals 14 residues. Germline loops: CDR1 MGHRA, CDR2 YSYEKL. The CDR3 DNA reads as TGCGCCAGCAGCCTTAAACTCGATCGGAGTCCCCCCGACTTC. Protein product: CASSLKLDRSPPDF.

In its sample, this clonotype was seen a few times. This sequence joins TRBV7-3 and TRBJ1-1; D gene ambiguous. This CDR3 spans 13 amino acids. Germline assignment: CDR1 SGHTA and CDR2 FQGTGA. V gave up 4 bases and J gave up 6 bases, with 12 bases separating them. The CDR3 sequence: CASSSSDWAEAFF. CDR3 nucleotides: TGTGCCAGCAGCTCTTCAGATTGGGCTGAAGCTTTCTTT.

This clonotype showed up just a few times. The chain recombines TRBV7-9 with TRBJ2-5; TRBD1 or TRBD2 may be the D gene (5 bases each). V lost 1 base to trimming and J lost 13 bases, with 13 bases between them. The germline V gene encodes CDR1 SEHNR and CDR2 FQNEAQ (reference sequence). The CDR3 has 12 amino acids. The CDR3 sequence is CASSLDGGPWYF. The DNA for the CDR3 is TGTGCCAGCAGCTTAGATGGGGGTCCTTGGTACTTC.

This clonotype was detected only a few times. The rearrangement uses TRBV7-9 and TRBJ2-5; D is unresolved. TRBJ2-7 explains the end of the DNA better; the J call may be wrong. Per germline, CDR1 SEHNR and CDR2 FQNEAQ (reference sequence). This CDR3 has 13 residues. CDR3 region: CASSRTADYEQYF. The CDR3 region has the DNA TGTGCCAGCAGCCGGACCGCGGACTACGAGCAGTACTTC.

The rearrangement joins TRBV25-1 to TRBJ2-1; D is perhaps TRBD2 (6 bases). Trimming cost V 2 bases and J 12 bases, with 20 bases left between them. From germline, CDR1 is MGHDK and CDR2 SYGVNS. The CDR3 extends over 15 amino acids. The CDR3 nucleotides read TGTGCCAGCAGTGAAGGCGGATGGGTGAGGGGAGGGCAGTTCTTC. Its protein product is CASSEGGWVRGGQFF.

This clonotype was observed once. The rearrangement uses TRBV3-1 and TRBJ2-3; a weak D match, TRBD2 (5 bases). Between the trimmed V and J ends, which lost 1 base and 13 bases, there was a span of 12 bases. Germline lookup yields CDR1 LGHDT and CDR2 YNNKEL (reference sequence). This CDR3 has 12 amino acids. The CDR3 DNA reads as TGTGCCAGCAGCCAAGGAGGGCGCGGAAAGTATTTT. As protein: CASSQGGRGKYF.

This clonotype was observed a few times. One junction end disagrees with the germline gene, perhaps due to a read error. CDR3 DNA sequence: TGTGCCAGCAGTGCCCCGTTTGGGGGGGAGTTT. The encoded protein is CASSAPFGGEF. V usage is TRBV6-5 and J usage is TRBJ1-1, with TRBD1 as a possible D gene (5 bases). Germline V gene lookup returns CDR1 MNHEY and CDR2 SVGAGI. The CDR3 spans 11 residues.

This clonotype occurred a few times. The J gene is TRBJ2-7, the V gene TRBV3-1, with D unclear. Trimming removed 3 bases at V and 2 bases at J, with 11 bases between. Germline V gene lookup returns CDR1 LGHDT and CDR2 YNNKEL (reference sequence). CDR3 size: 14 residues. The CDR3 sequence is CASSQVLLPYEQYF. DNA for the CDR3: TGTGCCAGCAGCCAGGTTCTCCTGCCCTACGAGCAGTACTTC.

A few counts support this clonotype. The chain links TRBV12-3 or TRBV12-4 to TRBJ1-1; 8 nucleotides agree with TRBD1. The CDR3 covers 19 residues. Trimming took 2 bases from V and 1 from J; bases not matched to a gene: 15. CDR3 amino acids: CASSLKSPSWGTGNTEAFF. CDR3 DNA sequence: TGTGCCAGCAGTTTAAAATCCCCCTCTTGGGGGACAGGGAACACTGAAGCTTTCTTT.

The chain recombines TRBV6-2 or TRBV6-3 with TRBJ1-5; no firm D call. The CDR3 runs to 12 residues. Germline assignment: CDR1 MNHEY and CDR2 SVGEGT. Between the trimmed V and J ends, which lost 6 bases and 6 bases, there was a span of 9 bases. CDR3 in amino acids: CASSPTFQPQHF. The CDR3 coding sequence is TGTGCCAGCAGCCCTACCTTTCAGCCCCAGCATTTT.

This chain links TRBV5-1 with TRBJ2-5; D unclear. Trimming stripped 4 bases from V and 2 bases from J, with 12 bases between. Germline assignment: CDR1 SGHRS and CDR2 YFSETQ. The CDR3 extends over 14 amino acids. CDR3 sequence reads: CASSPDLLQETQYF. DNA of the CDR3: TGCGCCAGCAGCCCCGACTTATTACAAGAGACCCAGTACTTC.

This clonotype was counted at least ten times. This chain uses TRBV9 with TRBJ2-1; TRBD1 or TRBD2 may be the D gene (6 bases each). The CDR3 runs to 17 residues. The V end was cut by 1 base, the J end by 1 base, with 15 bases between. CDR1 SGDLS and CDR2 YYNGEE come from the germline V gene. The CDR3 spells CASSVQLGGESYNEQFF. As DNA, the CDR3 is TGTGCCAGCAGCGTACAGCTCGGGGGCGAGTCCTACAATGAGCAGTTCTTC. The variable domain in full, with the rest retrieved from reference TRBV9 and TRBJ2-1, is DSGVTQTPKHLITATGQRVTLRCSPRSGDLSVYWYQQSLDQGLQFLIQYYNGEERAKGNILERFSAQQFPDLHSELNLSSLELGDSALYFCASSVQLGGESYNEQFFGPGTRLTVL.

The sample holds a few counts of this clonotype. The gene calls are TRBV7-9 and TRBJ2-7; D might be TRBD2 (7 bases). V lost 5 bases, J lost 2 bases, and 19 bases lay in between. The CDR3 runs 16 residues. From germline, CDR1 is SEHNR and CDR2 FQNEAQ (reference sequence). This chain's CDR3 is CASSPLGEGGAYEQYF. The CDR3, as DNA: TGTGCCAGCAGCCCATTAGGGGAGGGGGGGGCCTACGAGCAGTACTTC.